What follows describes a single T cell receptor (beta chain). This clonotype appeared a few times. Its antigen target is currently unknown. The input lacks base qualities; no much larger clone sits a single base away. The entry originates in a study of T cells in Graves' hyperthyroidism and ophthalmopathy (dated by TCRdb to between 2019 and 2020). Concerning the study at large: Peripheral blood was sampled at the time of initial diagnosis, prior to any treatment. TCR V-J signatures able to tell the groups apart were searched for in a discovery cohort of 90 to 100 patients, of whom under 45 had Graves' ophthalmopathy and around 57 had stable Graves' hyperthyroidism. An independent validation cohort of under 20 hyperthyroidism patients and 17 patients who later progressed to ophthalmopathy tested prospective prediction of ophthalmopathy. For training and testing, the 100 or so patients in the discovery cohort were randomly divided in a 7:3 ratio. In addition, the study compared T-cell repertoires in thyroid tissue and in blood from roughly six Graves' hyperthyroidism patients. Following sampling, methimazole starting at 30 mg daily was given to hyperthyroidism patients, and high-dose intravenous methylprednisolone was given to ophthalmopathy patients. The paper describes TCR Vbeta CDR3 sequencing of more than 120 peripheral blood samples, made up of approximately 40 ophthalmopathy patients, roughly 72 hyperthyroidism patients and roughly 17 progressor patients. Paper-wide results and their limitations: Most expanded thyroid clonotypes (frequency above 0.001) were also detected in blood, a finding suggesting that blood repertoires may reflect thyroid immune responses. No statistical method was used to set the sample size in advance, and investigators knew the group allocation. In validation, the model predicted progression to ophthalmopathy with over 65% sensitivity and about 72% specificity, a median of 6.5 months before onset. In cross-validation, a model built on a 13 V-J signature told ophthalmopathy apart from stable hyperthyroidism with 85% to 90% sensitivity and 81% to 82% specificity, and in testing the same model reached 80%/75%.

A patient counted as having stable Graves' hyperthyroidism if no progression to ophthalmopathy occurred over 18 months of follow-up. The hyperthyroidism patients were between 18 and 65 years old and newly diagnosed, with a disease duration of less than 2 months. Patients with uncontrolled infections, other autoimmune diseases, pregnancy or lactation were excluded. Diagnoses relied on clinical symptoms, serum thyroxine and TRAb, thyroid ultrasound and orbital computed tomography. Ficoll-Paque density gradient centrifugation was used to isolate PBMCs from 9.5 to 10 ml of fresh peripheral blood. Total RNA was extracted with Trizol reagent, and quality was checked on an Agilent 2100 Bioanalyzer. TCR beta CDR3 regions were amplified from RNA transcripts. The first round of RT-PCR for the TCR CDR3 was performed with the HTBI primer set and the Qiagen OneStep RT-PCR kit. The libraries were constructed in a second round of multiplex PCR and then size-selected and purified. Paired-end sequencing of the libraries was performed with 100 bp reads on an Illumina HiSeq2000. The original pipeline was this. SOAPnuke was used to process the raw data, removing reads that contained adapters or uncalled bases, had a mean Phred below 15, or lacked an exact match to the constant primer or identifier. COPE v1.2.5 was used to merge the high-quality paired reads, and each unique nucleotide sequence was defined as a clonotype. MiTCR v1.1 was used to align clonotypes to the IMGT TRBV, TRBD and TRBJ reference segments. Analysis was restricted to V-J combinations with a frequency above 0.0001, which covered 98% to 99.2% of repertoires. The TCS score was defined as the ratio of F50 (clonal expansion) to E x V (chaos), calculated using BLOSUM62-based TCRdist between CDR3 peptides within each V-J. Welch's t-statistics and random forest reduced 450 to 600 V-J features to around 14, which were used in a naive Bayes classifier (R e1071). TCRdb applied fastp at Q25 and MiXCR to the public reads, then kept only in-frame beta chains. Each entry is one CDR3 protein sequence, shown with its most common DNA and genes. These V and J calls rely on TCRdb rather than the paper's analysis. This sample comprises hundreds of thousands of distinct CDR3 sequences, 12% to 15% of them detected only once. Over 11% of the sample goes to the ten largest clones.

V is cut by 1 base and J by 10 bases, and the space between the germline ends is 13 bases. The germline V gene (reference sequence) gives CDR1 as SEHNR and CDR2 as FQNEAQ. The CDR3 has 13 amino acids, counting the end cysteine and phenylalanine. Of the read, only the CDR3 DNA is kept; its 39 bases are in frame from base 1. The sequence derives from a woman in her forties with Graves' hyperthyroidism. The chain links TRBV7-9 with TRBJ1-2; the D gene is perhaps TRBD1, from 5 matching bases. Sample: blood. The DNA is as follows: TGTGCCAGCAGCTTAGGTAGGAAGGGGAACTACACCTTC. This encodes CASSLGRKGNYTF.